The next 14 T cell receptor beta chains were all read from a single sample in a study of blood T cell repertoires in COVID-19. Some clones are missing from TCRdb's copy, which holds only in-frame ones; the method was immunoSEQ multiplex PCR. The sample shows 200,000 to 300,000 clones, around 86% of them seen only once. Specimen: peripheral blood. These receptors came from a woman in her twenties or thirties who had recovered from COVID-19.

The chain uses TRBV5-4 and TRBJ1-2, with D perhaps matching TRBD1 (6 bases). Germline V CDR1 and CDR2: SGHNT, YYREEE (reference sequence). The length of the CDR3 is 16 residues. V lost 4 bases and J 7 bases, leaving 23 bases between the germline ends. This CDR3 reads CASSQKNRVGFFGYTF. The CDR3 bases are TGTGCCAGCAGCCAGAAGAACAGGGTTGGATTTTTTGGCTACACCTTC. Drawing the rest from reference TRBV5-4 and TRBJ1-2, the complete variable domain is ETGVTQSPTHLIKTRGQQVTLRCSSQSGHNTVSWYQQALGQGPQFIFQYYREEENGRGNFPPRFSGLQFPNYSSELNVNALELDDSALYLCASSQKNRVGFFGYTFGSGTRLTVV.

The V and J genes are TRBV7-3 and TRBJ2-5, with TRBD2 matching 7 bases. V lost 1 base and J lost 7; bases outside the gene matches: 9. CDR1 SGHTA and CDR2 FQGTGA come from the germline V gene. The CDR3 has 15 residues. CDR3 in DNA: TGTGCCAGCAGCTTAAACGGGGTCCGCGGGGGGACCCAGTACTTC. Protein product: CASSLNGVRGGTQYF.

This clone was observed once. The sample carries other DNA sequences with the same CDR3. The chain has TRBV7-6 and TRBJ2-1; tentatively, D is TRBD2 (5 bases). Germline-derived CDR1 and CDR2 are SGHVS and FNYEAQ. This CDR3 has 16 residues. Trimming cost V 1 base and J 0 bases, with 10 bases left between them. The CDR3 reads CASSLGAGSSYNEQFF. In DNA, the CDR3 is TGTGCCAGCAGCTTAGGGGCGGGTAGCTCCTACAATGAGCAGTTCTTC.

The chain links TRBV5-5 to TRBJ1-2, with D possibly TRBD1 on 6 matching bases. The V end lost 4 bases, the J end lost 4 bases, and 17 bases lay between the germline ends. CDR3 length: 15 residues. Germline values: CDR1 SGHKS, CDR2 YYEKEE (reference sequence). In DNA form, the CDR3 reads TGTGCCAGCAGCCAGATGGGGGCGCCGAGCTATGGCTACACCTTC. Encoded protein: CASSQMGAPSYGYTF.

The gene calls are TRBV19 and TRBJ1-5; D gene uncertain. This CDR3 comprises 16 residues. V shed 2 bases and J shed 2 bases, with 13 bases lying between them. CDR1 and CDR2 from the germline V gene are LNHDA and SQIVND (reference sequence). The CDR3 DNA follows: TGTGCCAGTAGTATACGAGGGAGGGAGCGCAATCAGCCCCAGCATTTT. Translated, it gives CASSIRGRERNQPQHF.

This clone was seen once. The chain employs TRBV29-1 and TRBJ1-2, with TRBD1 identical over 7 bases. Germline loops: CDR1 SQVTM, CDR2 ANQGSEA. V was pared by 5 bases and J by 5 bases, with 8 bases of the junction left unmatched. The CDR3 covers 13 residues. CDR3 residues: CSVLQGVLYGYTF. The CDR3 bases are TGCAGCGTTCTCCAGGGGGTGTTGTATGGCTACACCTTC.

The CDR3 coding sequence is TGTGCCAGCAGAGGGACAGGGTATTCACCCCTCCACTTT. Protein sequence: CASRGTGYSPLHF. This chain connects TRBV6-5 to TRBJ1-6; TRBD1 agrees at 9 bases. Germline V gene sequence: CDR1 MNHEY, CDR2 SVGAGI. Trimming cost V 6 bases and J 8 bases; bases outside gene matches: 2. CDR3 size: 13 residues.

V is TRBV12-3 or TRBV12-4 and J is TRBJ2-7; D unclear. The CDR3 has 13 residues. Between the trimmed V and J ends, which lost 2 bases and 2 bases, there was a span of 7 bases. The CDR3, as DNA: TGTGCCAGCAGTTTACACCTAACCTACGAGCAGTACTTC. Amino acids: CASSLHLTYEQYF.

CDR3 loop: CASSLDRGVNYGYTF. DNA for the CDR3: TGTGCCAGCAGCTTAGACAGGGGGGTAAACTATGGCTACACCTTC. The chain combines TRBV5-4 with TRBJ1-2, with 9 bases fitting TRBD1. From germline, CDR1 is SGHNT and CDR2 YYREEE (reference sequence). V was clipped by 2 bases and J by 2 bases; unmatched bases: 4. The CDR3 extends over 15 amino acids.

V gene TRBV19 combines with J gene TRBJ1-1; no clear D. CDR1 and CDR2 from the germline V gene are LNHDA and SQIVND (reference sequence). The CDR3 covers 14 residues. Trimming removed 7 bases from V and 5 bases from J, with 17 bases in between. The CDR3 loop is CASTPVGFKTEAFF. The DNA for the CDR3 is TGTGCCAGTACCCCCGTCGGTTTTAAGACTGAAGCTTTCTTT.

The chain joins TRBV5-4 to TRBJ2-5, with TRBD1 matching over 8 bases. After removal of 0 bases from V and 5 bases from J, the junction contained 6 bases not matched to a gene. Germline V gene sequence: CDR1 SGHNT, CDR2 YYREEE (reference sequence). CDR3 length equals 15 residues. The CDR3 sequence: CASSLAGGSRETQYF. CDR3 sequence (DNA): TGTGCCAGCAGCTTGGCAGGGGGCAGCAGGGAGACCCAGTACTTC. Full variable domain (rest looked up from reference TRBV5-4 and TRBJ2-5): ETGVTQSPTHLIKTRGQQVTLRCSSQSGHNTVSWYQQALGQGPQFIFQYYREEENGRGNFPPRFSGLQFPNYSSELNVNALELDDSALYLCASSLAGGSRETQYFGPGTRLLVL.

The chain joins TRBV4-3 to TRBJ1-4, with a weak D call TRBD1 (5 bases). The CDR3 consists of 14 residues. Trimming removed 2 bases from V and 10 bases from J, with 14 bases in between. Germline lookup yields CDR1 LGHNA and CDR2 YSLEER. The DNA of the CDR3 is TGCGCCAGCAGCCAACTTGGTAGGGGTGGAAAACTGTTTTTT. It translates to CASSQLGRGGKLFF.

This clone appeared once. The chain couples TRBV27 to TRBJ1-1; the match to TRBD1 covers 9 bases. This CDR3 region has 14 residues. Per germline, CDR1 MNHEY and CDR2 SMNVEV (reference sequence). V was clipped by 1 base and J by 7 bases; unmatched bases: 4. CDR3: CASSLLGTGLEAFF. CDR3 DNA: TGTGCCAGCAGTTTATTGGGGACAGGGCTTGAAGCTTTCTTT.

This clone showed up just once. The chain employs TRBV2 and TRBJ2-5; D is possibly TRBD2 (7 bases). Trimming cost V 8 bases and J 5 bases, with 12 bases left between them. CDR3 size: 12 residues. The germline V gene encodes CDR1 SNHLY and CDR2 FYNNEI. CDR3 coding DNA: TGTGCCAGCTCTGGCGGGGGCGAGACCCAGTACTTC. Translated, it gives CASSGGGETQYF.